The source of this T cell receptor beta chain is a study of blood T cell repertoires in COVID-19. Repertoires were generated with immunoSEQ multiplex PCR, while TCRdb's copy carries only in-frame clones and drops some. The table includes some 150,000 clones, 85% detected once. The germline V and J ends were trimmed by 5 bases and 4 bases, with 7 bases remaining between them. The CDR3 spans 12 residues. This clone has just a few counts. The chain is built from TRBV12-3 or TRBV12-4 and TRBJ2-3; D is unresolved. The sample taken for sequencing was peripheral blood. The TCR comes from a man aged 35 to 55 with acute or convalescent COVID-19. CDR3 protein: CASSMSSDTQYF. CDR3 sequence (DNA): TGTGCCAGCAGTATGAGTTCAGATACGCAGTATTTT.